Listed below are T cell receptor beta chains from one sample, sequenced in a study of T cells expressing NK-cell markers. With the 5' RACE reads reprocessed, TCRdb shows one record per CDR3 protein and no DNA. This sample's table has 200,000 to 300,000 distinct CDR3 sequences. Sequenced input: blood T cells: a sorted CD56 or NKG2C T cell subset, CD4+ or CD8+ T cells, or bulk PBMC T cells (not recorded which). The receptors stem from a woman aged 18-70 years in good health. The CDR3 runs from the conserved cysteine through the conserved F or W.

v_call,j_call,cdr3_aa
TRBV7-8,TRBJ2-3,CASSDRENTDTQYF
TRBV5-6,TRBJ2-1,CASSIAGTSTNEQFF
TRBV3-1,TRBJ1-1,CASSQEYRVSTEAFF
TRBV7-2,TRBJ2-3,CASSSGLDRSTDTQYF
TRBV5-6,TRBJ2-7,CASSSPSREQYF
TRBV23-1,TRBJ2-1,CAYLPDRVNEQFF
TRBV6-1,TRBJ2-6,CASRPDRGHSGANVLTF
TRBV18,TRBJ2-1,CASSPPGLVVGEQFF
TRBV5-1,TRBJ2-2,CASSGRGALNTGELFF
TRBV7-2,TRBJ1-2,CASSLVPQQVNYGYTF
TRBV5-1,TRBJ1-6,CASSLGDSLITYSPLHF
TRBV5-1,TRBJ2-2,CASSSTGTSNTGELFF
TRBV5-1,TRBJ1-2,CASSLGDLQGYGYTF
TRBV20-1,TRBJ1-1,CSARGRGRGRTNTEAFF
TRBV5-1,TRBJ1-4,CASSLGVKGQSNEKLFF
TRBV7-2,TRBJ2-1,CASSFPGGSYNEQFF
TRBV7-9,TRBJ2-3,CASRRGASTDTQYF
TRBV10-3,TRBJ1-6,CATVSSYNSPLHF